The next 24 T cell receptor beta chains were all read from a single sample in a study of T cell responses to AZD1222 COVID-19 vaccine. Sequencing was performed with immunoSEQ multiplex PCR; in TCRdb, only in-frame clones are kept and a portion is missing. The sample has 150,000 to 180,000 clones; about 87% are singletons. The specimen was peripheral blood, collected 28 days after the second AZD1222 dose. These receptors were collected from an adult who received the AZD1222 COVID-19 vaccine.

The J gene is TRBJ2-2, the V gene TRBV14; the D gene is possibly TRBD1 (5 bases). V lost 5 bases to trimming and J lost 6 bases, with 19 bases between them. The CDR3 is 16 amino acids. Looked up from germline, CDR1 is SGHDN and CDR2 is FVKESK. This CDR3 reads CASSTLGTLGAGELFF. CDR3 nucleotides: TGTGCCAGCAGCACCCTCGGAACCCTAGGGGCCGGGGAGCTGTTTTTT.

This clone appeared a single time. J is TRBJ1-1 and V is TRBV28; D is unclear. Germline CDR1 is MDHEN and CDR2 is SYDVKM. The CDR3 totals 12 residues. V was clipped by 6 bases and J by 11 bases, with 16 bases between them. The DNA for the CDR3 is TGTGCCAGCAGCCCTCCCGAGAGGGTTGCTTTCTTT. It encodes CASSPPERVAFF.

This clone appeared a few times. The V call is TRBV5-1, the J call TRBJ1-6, with TRBD1 identical over 10 bases. J gave up 13 bases and V 4 bases, and 8 bases lay outside the gene matches. The CDR3 runs to 14 residues. Looked up from germline, CDR1 is SGHRS and CDR2 is YFSETQ. CDR3 sequence (DNA): TGCGCCAGCAGCCTGGGACAGGGGCGCCTCCCCCTCCACTTT. Its translation: CASSLGQGRLPLHF.

The rearrangement links TRBV3-1 (or the pseudogene TRBV3-2) to TRBJ1-5; D gene uncertain. The CDR3 has 16 amino acids. Germline V gene lookup returns CDR1 LGHDT and CDR2 YNNKEL (reference sequence). Trimming stripped 4 bases from V and 8 bases from J, with 21 bases between. The CDR3 reads CASSLTREGPLKPQHF. The DNA for the CDR3 is TGTGCCAGCAGCCTCACAAGGGAGGGCCCCTTGAAGCCCCAGCATTTT.

The CDR3 DNA reads as TGTGCCAGCAGCTTAGACAGGACAGCCCCTCGTCCCCAGCATTTT. It codes for CASSLDRTAPRPQHF. The rearrangement uses TRBV7-2 and TRBJ1-5, with D perhaps TRBD1 (6 bases). The length of the CDR3 is 15 residues. Trimming removed 1 base at V and 10 bases at J, with 17 bases between. In germline, CDR1 is SGHTA, CDR2 FQGNSA.

The chain has TRBV10-3 and TRBJ2-5, with 7 bases identical to TRBD1. J gave up 5 bases and V 6 bases, and 6 bases lay outside the gene matches. Germline CDR1 and CDR2: ENHRY and SYGVKD. The length of the CDR3 is 13 residues. CDR3 sequence (DNA): TGTGCCATCAGCGACAGGGTTGGGGAGACCCAGTACTTC. Encoded protein: CAISDRVGETQYF.

This clone was recorded a few times. V is TRBV28 and J is TRBJ2-5; TRBD2 matches 8 bases. Germline trimming cut 6 bases from V and 5 bases from J; bases unmatched to any gene: 17. In germline, CDR1 is MDHEN, CDR2 SYDVKM. The CDR3 totals 17 residues. This chain's CDR3 is CASRPPWVSGIGETQYF. In DNA form, the CDR3 reads TGTGCCAGCAGACCCCCGTGGGTTAGCGGGATTGGTGAGACCCAGTACTTC. Full variable domain (outside the CDR3, taken from reference TRBV28 and TRBJ2-5): DVKVTQSSRYLVKRTGEKVFLECVQDMDHENMFWYRQDPGLGLRLIYFSYDVKMKEKGDIPEGYSVSREKKERFSLILESASTNQTSMYLCASRPPWVSGIGETQYFGPGTRLLVL.

This clone was picked up one time. The chain uses TRBV4-1 and TRBJ1-1, with D possibly TRBD1 on 5 matching bases. Trimming left V 4 bases short and J 3 bases short, with 12 bases between. The CDR3 sequence is 14 residues long. Germline CDR1 and CDR2: MGHRA and YSYEKL. CDR3 amino acids: CASSRSGMDTEAFF. The CDR3 DNA is TGCGCCAGCAGCCGATCAGGGATGGACACTGAAGCTTTCTTT.

The genes are TRBV18 and TRBJ2-1; perhaps TRBD2 as D (5 bases). The V end was cut by 2 bases, the J end by 0 bases, with 11 bases between. The germline gives CDR1 KGHSH, CDR2 LQKENI. This CDR3 is built from 16 residues. The CDR3 DNA follows: TGTGCCAGCTCACCAGCGCGGGCAAGCTCCTACAATGAGCAGTTCTTC. Amino acid sequence: CASSPARASSYNEQFF.

This clone was seen only once. The CDR3 DNA sequence: TGCGCCAGCAGCCAAGTACATAGGGGGAGTCAGCCCCAGCATTTT. Translation gives CASSQVHRGSQPQHF. The chain recombines TRBV4-3 with TRBJ1-5; possibly TRBD1 for D (6 bases). In germline, CDR1 is LGHNA, CDR2 YSLEER. This CDR3 comprises 15 residues. Trimming took off 1 base at V and 6 bases at J, with 13 bases between the two ends.

The chain links TRBV10-1 to TRBJ1-1; no definite D call. The germline V gene has CDR1 WNHNN and CDR2 SYGVQD (reference sequence). Deletions cut 11 bases from V and 1 base from J, with 14 bases between. This CDR3 has 13 amino acids. The CDR3 reads CASISPKNTEAFF. Here the CDR3 DNA reads TGCGCCTCCATCTCCCCCAAGAACACTGAAGCTTTCTTT.

This chain connects TRBV5-4 to TRBJ1-2; 7 bases are a match to TRBD1. Per the germline V gene, CDR1 is SGHNT and CDR2 is YYREEE (reference sequence). V dropped 2 bases and J dropped 1; count of bases not matched to a gene: 2. CDR3 length: 14 amino acids. The CDR3 sequence: CASSFDRVNYGYTF. CDR3 in DNA: TGTGCCAGCAGCTTTGACAGGGTTAACTATGGCTACACCTTC.

The CDR3 nucleotides read TGTGCCAGCAGAAACCCAGATCCCGGTACTGAAGCTTTCTTT. This translates into CASRNPDPGTEAFF. The chain uses TRBV6-5 and TRBJ1-1; no clear D. CDR3 length: 14 amino acids. The V end lost 6 bases, the J end lost 5 bases, and 16 bases lay between the germline ends. Per germline, CDR1 MNHEY and CDR2 SVGAGI.

The chain employs TRBV27 and TRBJ2-4; TRBD1 is a possible D gene (5 bases). The germline V and J ends were trimmed by 2 bases and 7 bases, with 9 bases remaining between them. Germline V gives CDR1 MNHEY, CDR2 SMNVEV (reference sequence). The CDR3 totals 13 residues. The DNA for the CDR3 is TGTGCCAGCAGTTTACAGGGTTCGAACATTCAGTACTTC. This translates into CASSLQGSNIQYF.

The rearrangement joins TRBV5-4 to TRBJ2-2; 7 nucleotides line up with TRBD1. The CDR3 extends over 15 amino acids. In germline, CDR1 is SGHNT, CDR2 YYREEE (reference sequence). V gave up 2 bases and J gave up 4 bases; unmatched junction bases: 5. CDR3 in DNA: TGTGCCAGCAGCTTAGAGGGGGCAGGCACCGGGGAGCTGTTTTTT. It codes for CASSLEGAGTGELFF.

The chain couples TRBV28 to TRBJ1-1, with D possibly matching TRBD1 (5 bases). Germline V gives CDR1 MDHEN, CDR2 SYDVKM. The V gene lost 3 bases and the J gene lost 5 bases, with 7 bases spanning the gap. The CDR3 length is 12 residues. CDR3: CASSLEGTEAFF. The CDR3 DNA reads as TGTGCCAGCAGTTTGGAGGGGACTGAAGCTTTCTTT.

The rearrangement links TRBV6-5 to TRBJ1-3; unclear D gene. V was cut by 0 bases and J by 0 bases, with 3 bases left in between. Germline CDR1 reads MNHEY; CDR2 reads SVGAGI. The CDR3 spans 14 residues. Here the CDR3 DNA reads TGTGCCAGCAGTTACTCAGTCTCTGGAAACACCATATATTTT. It encodes CASSYSVSGNTIYF.

This chain links TRBV18 with TRBJ1-5; TRBD1 matches 8 bases. CDR1 and CDR2 from the germline V gene are KGHSH and LQKENI. This CDR3 has 15 amino acids. V gave up 3 bases and J gave up 6 bases; unmatched junction bases: 7. DNA of the CDR3: TGTGCCAGCTCACCTGGCAGGGGGCCCGGTCAGCCCCAGCATTTT. This encodes CASSPGRGPGQPQHF.

The genes are TRBV7-2 and TRBJ2-3; D unclear. Trimming took 5 bases from V and 4 from J, leaving 13 bases between them. This CDR3 spans 14 amino acids. CDR1 and CDR2 from the germline V gene are SGHTA and FQGNSA. In DNA form, the CDR3 reads TGTGCCAGCAGCCCCCCGTGGGCGGCAGATACGCAGTATTTT. Translation gives CASSPPWAADTQYF.

This chain uses TRBV28 with TRBJ2-4; 7 bases agree with TRBD2. The germline CDR1 and CDR2 sequences are MDHEN and SYDVKM. This CDR3 has 15 residues. V gave up 2 bases and J gave up 4 bases; unmatched junction bases: 5. Here the CDR3 reads CASSLAGAVKNIQYF. The CDR3 nucleotides are TGTGCCAGCAGTTTAGCGGGAGCAGTTAAAAACATTCAGTACTTC.

The chain is built from TRBV28 and TRBJ2-3; 7 positions agree with TRBD1. V was pared by 6 bases and J by 2 bases, with 11 bases of the junction left unmatched. Germline lookup yields CDR1 MDHEN and CDR2 SYDVKM. The CDR3 covers 16 residues. DNA of the CDR3: TGTGCCAGCAGCCCCTCGGGACAGCCACTCACAGATACGCAGTATTTT. Its protein is CASSPSGQPLTDTQYF.

The rearrangement joins TRBV6-6 to TRBJ1-5; no clear D. V shed 2 bases and J shed 3 bases, with 5 bases lying between them. CDR3 length: 13 residues. Looked up from germline, CDR1 is MNHNY and CDR2 is SVGAGI (reference sequence). The CDR3 sequence is CASSYRANQPQHF. The CDR3 DNA follows: TGTGCCAGCAGTTACAGGGCCAATCAGCCCCAGCATTTT.

CDR3 coding DNA: TGTGCCAGCAGTTCCGCGGGGGCTGGCAATCAGCCCCAGCATTTT. It is translated as CASSSAGAGNQPQHF. V gene TRBV27 combines with J gene TRBJ1-5; D possibly corresponds to TRBD1 (6 bases). V lost 4 bases to trimming and J lost 2 bases, with 12 bases between them. The CDR3 totals 15 residues. Germline CDR1 reads MNHEY; CDR2 reads SMNVEV (reference sequence).

The chain uses TRBV19 and TRBJ2-3; a possible D gene is TRBD1 (5 bases). Germline CDR1 and CDR2: LNHDA and SQIVND (reference sequence). The CDR3 consists of 14 residues. V lost 7 bases and J 5 bases, leaving 16 bases between the germline ends. The CDR3 here is CASNRWGTGDTQYF. In nucleotides, the CDR3 is TGTGCCAGTAACAGGTGGGGCACAGGAGATACGCAGTATTTT. The full variable domain, rest sourced from reference TRBV19 and TRBJ2-3, is DGGITQSPKYLFRKEGQNVTLSCEQNLNHDAMYWYRQDPGQGLRLIYYSQIVNDFQKGDIAEGYSVSREKKESFPLTVTSAQKNPTAFYLCASNRWGTGDTQYFGPGTRLTVL.